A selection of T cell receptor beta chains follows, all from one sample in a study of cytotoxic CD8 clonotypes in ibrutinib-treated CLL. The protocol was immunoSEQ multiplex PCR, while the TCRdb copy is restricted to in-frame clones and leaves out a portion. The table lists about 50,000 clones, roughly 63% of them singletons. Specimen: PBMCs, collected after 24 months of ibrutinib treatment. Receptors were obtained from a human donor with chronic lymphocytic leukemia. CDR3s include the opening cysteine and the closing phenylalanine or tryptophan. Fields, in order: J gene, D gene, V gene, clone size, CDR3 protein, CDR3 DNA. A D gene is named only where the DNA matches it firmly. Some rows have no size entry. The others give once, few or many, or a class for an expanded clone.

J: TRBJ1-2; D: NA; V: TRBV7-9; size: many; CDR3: CASSSRDGYTF; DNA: TGTGCCAGCAGCTCCAGGGATGGCTACACCTTC
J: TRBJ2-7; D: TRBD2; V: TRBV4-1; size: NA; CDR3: CASSQKLAGRGEQYF; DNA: TGCGCCAGCAGCCAAAAGCTAGCGGGCCGCGGCGAGCAGTACTTC
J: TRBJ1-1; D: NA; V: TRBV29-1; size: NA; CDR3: CSVWGWGNTEAFF; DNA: TGCAGCGTTTGGGGGTGGGGGAACACTGAAGCTTTCTTT
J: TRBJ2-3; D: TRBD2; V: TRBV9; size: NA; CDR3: CASSVGLAGGPDTQYF; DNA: TGTGCCAGCAGCGTAGGACTAGCGGGGGGGCCGGATACGCAGTATTTT
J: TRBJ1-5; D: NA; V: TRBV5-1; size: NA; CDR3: CASSQVPGGVEPQHF; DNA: TGCGCCAGCAGCCAAGTCCCGGGGGGAGTCGAGCCCCAGCATTTT
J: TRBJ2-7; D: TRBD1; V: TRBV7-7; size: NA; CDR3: CASSRGTGFYF; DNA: TGTGCCAGCAGCCGAGGGACAGGCTTCTACTTC
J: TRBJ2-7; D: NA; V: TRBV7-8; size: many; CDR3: CASSLAARGVSYEQYF; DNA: TGTGCCAGCAGCTTAGCTGCCAGGGGTGTGTCCTACGAGCAGTACTTC
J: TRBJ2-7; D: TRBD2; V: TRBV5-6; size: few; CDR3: CASSFLGGREQYF; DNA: TGTGCCAGCAGCTTTTTGGGAGGGCGCGAGCAGTACTTC
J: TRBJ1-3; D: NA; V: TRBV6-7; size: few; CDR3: CASSYARIAGNTIYF; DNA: TGTGCCAGCAGTTACGCTCGGATTGCAGGAAACACCATATATTTT
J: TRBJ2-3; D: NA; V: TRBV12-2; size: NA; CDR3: CASRLGAGGTDTQYF; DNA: TGTGCAAGTCGCTTAGGAGCGGGGGGCACAGATACGCAGTATTTT
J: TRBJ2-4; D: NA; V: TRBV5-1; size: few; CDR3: CASSLMESKNIQYF; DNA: TGCGCCAGCAGCTTGATGGAATCCAAAAACATTCAGTACTTC
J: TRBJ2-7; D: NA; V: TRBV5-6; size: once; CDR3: CASSFRQNEQYF; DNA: TGTGCCAGCAGCTTCCGACAGAACGAGCAGTACTTC
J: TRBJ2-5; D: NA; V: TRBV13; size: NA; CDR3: CASSPGGRETQYF; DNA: TGTGCCAGCAGCCCTGGGGGCCGAGAGACCCAGTACTTC
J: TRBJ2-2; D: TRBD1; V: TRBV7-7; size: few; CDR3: CASSPGTGRSTGELFF; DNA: TGTGCTAGCAGCCCAGGGACAGGGAGATCCACCGGGGAGCTGTTTTTT
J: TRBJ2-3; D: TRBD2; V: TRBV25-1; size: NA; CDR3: CASSGLAGITDTQYF; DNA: TGTGCCAGCAGTGGACTAGCGGGGATCACAGATACGCAGTATTTT
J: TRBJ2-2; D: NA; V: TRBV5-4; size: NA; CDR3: CASSLSLTPNTGELFF; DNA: TGTGCCAGCAGCCTCTCCTTGACCCCGAACACCGGGGAGCTGTTTTTT
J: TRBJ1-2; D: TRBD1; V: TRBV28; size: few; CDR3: CASRAGQGGGYTF; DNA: TGTGCCAGCAGGGCGGGACAGGGAGGAGGCTACACCTTC
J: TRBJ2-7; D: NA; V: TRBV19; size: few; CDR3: CASSIGQGSSEQYF; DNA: TGTGCCAGTAGTATCGGGCAGGGCTCGAGCGAGCAGTACTTC
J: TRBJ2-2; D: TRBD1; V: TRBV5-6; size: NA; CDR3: CASSPPLGQASTGELFF; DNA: TGTGCCAGCAGTCCCCCCCTCGGACAGGCGTCCACCGGGGAGCTGTTTTTT
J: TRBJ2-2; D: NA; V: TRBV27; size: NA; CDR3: CASSPPRRNTGELFF; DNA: TGTGCCAGCAGTCCCCCCCGGCGGAACACCGGGGAGCTGTTTTTT